The clone carrying this T cell receptor (beta chain) appeared a few times. What it binds is unknown. Sequenced by immunoSEQ multiplex PCR; TCRdb stores in-frame clones only, minus some. This sample has over 130,000 clones, with 80% to 95% found just once. These data are taken from a study of T cell responses to AZD1222 COVID-19 vaccine. Findings and caveats of the study: Among the donors, most were white British and more were female, and clonal diversity was possibly underestimated.

V trimming: 1 base; J trimming: 5 bases; junction bases outside the gene matches: 17. The CDR3 length is 18 residues. The germline V gene has CDR1 LGHDT and CDR2 YNNKEL (reference sequence). The specimen comprised peripheral blood, sampled 28 days after the second AZD1222 dose. The TCR sequence derives from an adult who received the AZD1222 COVID-19 vaccine. The rearrangement joins TRBV3-1 (or the pseudogene TRBV3-2) to TRBJ2-7; the match to TRBD2 covers 7 bases. CDR3 in amino acids: CASSQAGAGGSFSHEQYF. CDR3 DNA sequence: TGTGCCAGCAGCCAAGCCGGGGCGGGCGGGAGTTTTTCCCACGAGCAGTACTTC.